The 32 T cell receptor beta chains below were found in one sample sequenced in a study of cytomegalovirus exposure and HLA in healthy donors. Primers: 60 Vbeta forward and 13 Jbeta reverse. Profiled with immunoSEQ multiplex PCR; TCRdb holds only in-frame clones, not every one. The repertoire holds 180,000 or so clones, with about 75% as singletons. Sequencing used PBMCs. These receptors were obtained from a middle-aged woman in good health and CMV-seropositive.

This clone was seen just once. CDR3 sequence reads: CSVLQGSSYEQYF. CDR3 in DNA: TGCAGCGTCCTACAGGGAAGCTCCTACGAGCAGTACTTC. The chain is built from TRBV29-1 and TRBJ2-7; D might be TRBD1 (6 bases). The CDR3 has 13 amino acids. Germline assignment: CDR1 SQVTM and CDR2 ANQGSEA. The germline V and J ends were trimmed by 6 bases and 0 bases, with 12 bases remaining between them.

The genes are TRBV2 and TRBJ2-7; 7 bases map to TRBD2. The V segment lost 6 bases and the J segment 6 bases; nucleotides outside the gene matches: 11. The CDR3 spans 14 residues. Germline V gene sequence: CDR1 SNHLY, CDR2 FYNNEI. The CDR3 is CASRAPAVAGEQYF. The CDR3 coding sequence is TGTGCCAGCAGGGCCCCGGCGGTAGCGGGCGAGCAGTACTTC.

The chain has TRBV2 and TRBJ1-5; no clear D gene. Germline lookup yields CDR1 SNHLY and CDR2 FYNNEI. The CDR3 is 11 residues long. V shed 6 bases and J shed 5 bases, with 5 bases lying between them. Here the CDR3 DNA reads TGTGCCAGCAGGAGGGATCAGCCCCAGCATTTT. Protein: CASRRDQPQHF.

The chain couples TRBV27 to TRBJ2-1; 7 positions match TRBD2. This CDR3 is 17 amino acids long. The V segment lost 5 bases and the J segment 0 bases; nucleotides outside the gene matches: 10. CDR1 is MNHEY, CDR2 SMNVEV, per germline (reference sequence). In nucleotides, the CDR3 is TGTGCCAGCAGTCCCCGGTATGGCGGGAGCTCCTACAATGAGCAGTTCTTC. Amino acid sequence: CASSPRYGGSSYNEQFF.

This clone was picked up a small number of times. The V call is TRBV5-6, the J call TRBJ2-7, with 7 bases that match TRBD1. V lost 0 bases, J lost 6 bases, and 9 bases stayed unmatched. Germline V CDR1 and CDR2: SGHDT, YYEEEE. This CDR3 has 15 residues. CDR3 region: CASSLEGAPGREQYF. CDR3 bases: TGTGCCAGCAGCTTGGAGGGGGCGCCGGGACGCGAGCAGTACTTC.

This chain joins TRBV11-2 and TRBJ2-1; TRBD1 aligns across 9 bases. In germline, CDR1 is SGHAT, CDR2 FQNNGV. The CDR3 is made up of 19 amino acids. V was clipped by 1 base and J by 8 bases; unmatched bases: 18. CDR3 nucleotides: TGTGCCAGCAGCTTAGGGGACAGGGTTTTAACTCCCCTTTACTATGAGCAGTTCTTC. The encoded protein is CASSLGDRVLTPLYYEQFF. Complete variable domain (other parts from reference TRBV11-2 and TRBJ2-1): EAGVAQSPRYKIIEKRQSVAFWCNPISGHATLYWYQQILGQGPKLLIQFQNNGVVDDSQLPKDRFSAERLKGVDSTLKIQPAKLEDSAVYLCASSLGDRVLTPLYYEQFFGPGTRLTVL.

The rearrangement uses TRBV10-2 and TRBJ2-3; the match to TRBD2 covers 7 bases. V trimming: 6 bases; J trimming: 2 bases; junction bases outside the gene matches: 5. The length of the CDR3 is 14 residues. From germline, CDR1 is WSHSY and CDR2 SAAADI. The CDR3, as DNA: TGCGCCAGCAGGGTAGCGGGCCCCACAGATACGCAGTATTTT. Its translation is CASRVAGPTDTQYF.

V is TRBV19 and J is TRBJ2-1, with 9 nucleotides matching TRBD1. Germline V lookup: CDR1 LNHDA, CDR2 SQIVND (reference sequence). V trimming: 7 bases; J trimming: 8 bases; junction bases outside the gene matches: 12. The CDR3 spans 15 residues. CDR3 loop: CASTDRGGGSHEQFF. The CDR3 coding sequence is TGTGCCAGTACCGACAGGGGGGGCGGTAGTCATGAGCAGTTCTTC.

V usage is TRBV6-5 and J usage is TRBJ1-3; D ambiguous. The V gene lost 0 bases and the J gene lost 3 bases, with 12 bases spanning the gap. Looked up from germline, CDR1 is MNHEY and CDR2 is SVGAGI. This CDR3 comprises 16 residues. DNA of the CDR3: TGTGCCAGCAGTTACTCGGCAGTTTATTTTGGAAACACCATATATTTT. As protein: CASSYSAVYFGNTIYF.

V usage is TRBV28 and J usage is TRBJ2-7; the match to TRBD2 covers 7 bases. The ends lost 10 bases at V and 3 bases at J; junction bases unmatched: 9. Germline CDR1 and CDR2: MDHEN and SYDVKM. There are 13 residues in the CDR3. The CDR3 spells CATMSGTIYEQYF. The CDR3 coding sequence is TGTGCCACAATGAGCGGGACGATCTACGAGCAGTACTTC.

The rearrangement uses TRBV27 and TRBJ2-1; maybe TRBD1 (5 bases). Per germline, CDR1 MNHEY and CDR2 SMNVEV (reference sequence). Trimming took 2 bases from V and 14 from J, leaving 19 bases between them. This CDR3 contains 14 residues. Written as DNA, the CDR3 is TGTGCCAGCAGTTTAATTCTAGGGGATAGTGGCAAGTTCTTC. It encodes CASSLILGDSGKFF.

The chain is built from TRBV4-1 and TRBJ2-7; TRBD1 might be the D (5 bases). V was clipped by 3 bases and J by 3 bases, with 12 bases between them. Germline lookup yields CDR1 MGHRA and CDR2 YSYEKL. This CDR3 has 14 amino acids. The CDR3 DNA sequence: TGCGCCAGCAGCCACCCTACCCAGGGCTACGAGCAGTACTTC. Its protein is CASSHPTQGYEQYF.

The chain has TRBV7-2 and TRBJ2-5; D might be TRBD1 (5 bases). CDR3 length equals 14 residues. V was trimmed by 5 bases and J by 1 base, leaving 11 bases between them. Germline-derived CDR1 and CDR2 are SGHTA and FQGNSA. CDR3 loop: CASSTRAFQETQYF. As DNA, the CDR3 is TGTGCCAGCAGCACCAGGGCCTTCCAAGAGACCCAGTACTTC.

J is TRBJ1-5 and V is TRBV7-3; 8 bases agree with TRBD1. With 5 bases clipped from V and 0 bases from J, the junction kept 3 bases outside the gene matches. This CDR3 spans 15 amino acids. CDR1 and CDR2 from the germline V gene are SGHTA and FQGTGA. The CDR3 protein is CASSQTGDSNQPQHF. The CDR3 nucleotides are TGTGCCAGCAGCCAGACAGGGGATAGCAATCAGCCCCAGCATTTT.

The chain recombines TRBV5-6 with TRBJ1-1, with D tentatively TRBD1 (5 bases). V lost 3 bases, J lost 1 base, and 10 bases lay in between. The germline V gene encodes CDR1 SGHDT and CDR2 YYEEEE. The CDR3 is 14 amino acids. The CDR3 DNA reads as TGTGCCAGCAGCTCCCGGCAGGGGAACACTGAAGCTTTCTTT. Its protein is CASSSRQGNTEAFF.

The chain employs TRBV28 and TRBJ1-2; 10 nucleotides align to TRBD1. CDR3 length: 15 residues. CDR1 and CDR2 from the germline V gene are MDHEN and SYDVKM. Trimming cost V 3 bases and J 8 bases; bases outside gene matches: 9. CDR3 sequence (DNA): TGTGCCAGCAGTTTCCAGGGGACAGGGGTGTACGGCTACACCTTC. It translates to CASSFQGTGVYGYTF.

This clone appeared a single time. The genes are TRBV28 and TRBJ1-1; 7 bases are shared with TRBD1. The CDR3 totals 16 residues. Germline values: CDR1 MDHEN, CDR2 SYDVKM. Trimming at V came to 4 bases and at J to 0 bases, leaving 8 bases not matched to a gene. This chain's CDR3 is CASSSRKTGMNTEAFF. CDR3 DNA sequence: TGTGCCAGCAGTTCAAGGAAGACAGGGATGAACACTGAAGCTTTCTTT.

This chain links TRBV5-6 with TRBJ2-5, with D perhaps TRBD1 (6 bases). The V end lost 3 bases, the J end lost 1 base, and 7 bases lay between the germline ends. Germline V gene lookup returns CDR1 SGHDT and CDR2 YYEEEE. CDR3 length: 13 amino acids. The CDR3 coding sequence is TGTGCCAGCAGCTGGGACACCCAAGAGACCCAGTACTTC. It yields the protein CASSWDTQETQYF.

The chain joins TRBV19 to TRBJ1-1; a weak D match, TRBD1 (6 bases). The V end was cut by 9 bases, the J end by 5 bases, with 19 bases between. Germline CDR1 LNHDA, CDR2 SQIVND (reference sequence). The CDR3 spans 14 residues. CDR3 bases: TGTGCCAGCACTACGGGGGGGCCGGGTACTGAAGCTTTCTTT. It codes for CASTTGGPGTEAFF.

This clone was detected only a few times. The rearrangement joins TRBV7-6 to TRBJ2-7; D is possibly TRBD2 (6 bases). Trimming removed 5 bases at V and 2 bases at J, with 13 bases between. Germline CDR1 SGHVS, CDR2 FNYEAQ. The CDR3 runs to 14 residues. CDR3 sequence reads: CASSGREPPYEQYF. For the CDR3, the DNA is TGTGCCAGCAGCGGACGGGAGCCCCCCTACGAGCAGTACTTC.

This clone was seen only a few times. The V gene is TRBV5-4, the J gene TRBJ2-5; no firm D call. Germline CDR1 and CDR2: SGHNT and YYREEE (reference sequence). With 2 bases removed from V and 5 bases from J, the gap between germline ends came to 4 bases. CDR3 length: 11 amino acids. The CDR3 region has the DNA TGTGCCAGCAGCTTCTTGGAGACCCAGTACTTC. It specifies CASSFLETQYF.

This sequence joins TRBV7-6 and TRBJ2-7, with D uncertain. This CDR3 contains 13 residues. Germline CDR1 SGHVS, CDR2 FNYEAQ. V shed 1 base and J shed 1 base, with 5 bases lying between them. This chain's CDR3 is CASSLDGSYEQYF. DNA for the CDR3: TGTGCCAGCAGCTTAGACGGTTCCTACGAGCAGTACTTC.

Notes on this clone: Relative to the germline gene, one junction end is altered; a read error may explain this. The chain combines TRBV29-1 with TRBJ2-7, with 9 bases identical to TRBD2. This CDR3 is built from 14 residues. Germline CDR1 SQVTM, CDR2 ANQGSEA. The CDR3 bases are TGCAGCATTGAAACGGGTAGCGGGAGTTACGAGCAGTACTTC. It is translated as CSIETGSGSYEQYF.

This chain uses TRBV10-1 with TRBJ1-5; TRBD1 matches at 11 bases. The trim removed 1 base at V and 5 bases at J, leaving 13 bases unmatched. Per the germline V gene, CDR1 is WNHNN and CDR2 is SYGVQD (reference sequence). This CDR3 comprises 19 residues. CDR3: CASSEYWTGGGSGHQPQHF. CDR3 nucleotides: TGCGCCAGCAGTGAGTATTGGACAGGGGGCGGGTCCGGCCATCAGCCCCAGCATTTT.

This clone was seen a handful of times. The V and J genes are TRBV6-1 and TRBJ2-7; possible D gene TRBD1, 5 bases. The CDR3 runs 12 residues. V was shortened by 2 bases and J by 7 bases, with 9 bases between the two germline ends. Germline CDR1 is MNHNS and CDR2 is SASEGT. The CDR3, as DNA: TGTGCCAGCAGTGAATTGGGGCGGGAGCAGTACTTC. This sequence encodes CASSELGREQYF.

Written as DNA, the CDR3 is TGTGCCAGCAGTTACTGGCTAGCGGGAGATTCCACCGGGACCCAGTACTTC. Translation: CASSYWLAGDSTGTQYF. The V call is TRBV2, the J call TRBJ2-5; 10 bases map to TRBD2. This CDR3 is 17 amino acids long. Looked up from germline, CDR1 is SNHLY and CDR2 is FYNNEI. The trim removed 5 bases at V and 7 bases at J, leaving 16 bases unmatched.

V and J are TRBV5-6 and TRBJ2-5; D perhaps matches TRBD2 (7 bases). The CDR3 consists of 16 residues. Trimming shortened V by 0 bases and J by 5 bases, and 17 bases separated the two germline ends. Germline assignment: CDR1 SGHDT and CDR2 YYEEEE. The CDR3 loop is CASSLEGGTGPETQYF. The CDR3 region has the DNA TGTGCCAGCAGCTTGGAGGGGGGGACGGGACCCGAGACCCAGTACTTC.

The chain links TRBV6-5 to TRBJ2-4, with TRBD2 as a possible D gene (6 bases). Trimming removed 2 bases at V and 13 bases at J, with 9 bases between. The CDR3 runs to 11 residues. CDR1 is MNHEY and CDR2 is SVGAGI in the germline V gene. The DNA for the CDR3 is TGTGCCAGCAGTTACGCGGGGATCCAGTACTTC. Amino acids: CASSYAGIQYF.

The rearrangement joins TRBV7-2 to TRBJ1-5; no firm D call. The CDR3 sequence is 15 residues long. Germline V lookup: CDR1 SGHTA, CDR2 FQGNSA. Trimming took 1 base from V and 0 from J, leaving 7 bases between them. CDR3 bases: TGTGCCAGCAGCTTAGTCAGCGATAGCAATCAGCCCCAGCATTTT. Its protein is CASSLVSDSNQPQHF. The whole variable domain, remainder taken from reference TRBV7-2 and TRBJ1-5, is GAGVSQSPSNKVTEKGKDVELRCDPISGHTALYWYRQSLGQGLEFLIYFQGNSAPDKSGLPSDRFSAERTGGSVSTLTIQRTQQEDSAVYLCASSLVSDSNQPQHFGDGTRLSIL.

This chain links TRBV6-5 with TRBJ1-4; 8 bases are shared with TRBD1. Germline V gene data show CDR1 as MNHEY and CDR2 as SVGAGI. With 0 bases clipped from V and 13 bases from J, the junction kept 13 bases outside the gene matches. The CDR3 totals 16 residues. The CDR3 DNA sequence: TGTGCCAGCAGTTACTCCCAGGGGGCCGGACCGTGGGGACTGTTTTTT. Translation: CASSYSQGAGPWGLFF.

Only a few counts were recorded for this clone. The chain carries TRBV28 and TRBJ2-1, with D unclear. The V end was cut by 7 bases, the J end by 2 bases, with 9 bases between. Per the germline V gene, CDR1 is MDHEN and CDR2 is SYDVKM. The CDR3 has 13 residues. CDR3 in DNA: TGTGCCAGCAAGGTCCTAGCCTACAATGAGCAGTTCTTC. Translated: CASKVLAYNEQFF.

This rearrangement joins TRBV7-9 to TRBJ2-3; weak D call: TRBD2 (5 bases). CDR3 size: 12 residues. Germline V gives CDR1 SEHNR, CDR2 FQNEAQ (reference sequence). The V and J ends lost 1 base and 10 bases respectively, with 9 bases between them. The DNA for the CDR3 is TGTGCCAGCAGCTTAGGACGGGATGCGCAGTATTTT. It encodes CASSLGRDAQYF.